The 11 T cell receptor beta chains listed next were all sequenced from one sample in a study of T cell responses to AZD1222 COVID-19 vaccine. This table comes from immunoSEQ multiplex PCR, and its TCRdb copy is limited to in-frame clones, with some not included. Among some 130,000 clones listed, 85% to 90% were seen once. Sequenced material: peripheral blood, taken on day 0 of AZD1222 vaccination. Source of these receptors: an adult in good health.

This chain links TRBV7-3 with TRBJ1-1; unclear D gene. Trimming pared 2 bases from V and 0 bases from J, leaving 10 bases between. Germline assignment: CDR1 SGHTA and CDR2 FQGTGA. This CDR3 comprises 15 residues. The CDR3 spells CASSLFARMNTEAFF. The CDR3 region has the DNA TGTGCCAGCAGCTTATTCGCACGCATGAACACTGAAGCTTTCTTT.

The chain recombines TRBV10-3 with TRBJ1-1, with 11 bases that match TRBD1. Trimming removed 7 bases from V and 1 base from J; junction bases left unmatched: 8. Germline assignment: CDR1 ENHRY and CDR2 SYGVKD. The CDR3 has 16 amino acids. For the CDR3, the DNA is TGTGCCATCACACCCCGAGGACAGGGGGCGAACACTGAAGCTTTCTTT. It yields the protein CAITPRGQGANTEAFF.

The chain couples TRBV12-3 or TRBV12-4 to TRBJ2-1; D not resolved. Trimming stripped 3 bases from V and 0 bases from J, with 3 bases between. The CDR3 loop spans 13 amino acids. CDR3 in amino acids: CASSFSSYNEQFF. CDR3 nucleotides: TGTGCCAGCAGTTTTAGCTCCTACAATGAGCAGTTCTTC.

This chain connects TRBV6-5 to TRBJ1-2; tentative D call: TRBD1 (5 bases). Looked up from germline, CDR1 is MNHEY and CDR2 is SVGAGI. The CDR3 runs to 12 residues. The V end lost 8 bases, the J end lost 3 bases, and 10 bases lay between the germline ends. DNA for the CDR3: TGTGCCAGCGCTGGACACGACTATGGCTACACCTTC. This codes for CASAGHDYGYTF.

This chain links TRBV10-3 with TRBJ2-1; perhaps TRBD2 as D (5 bases). V dropped 3 bases and J dropped 0 bases, with 12 bases sitting between them. The CDR3 totals 16 residues. CDR1 ENHRY and CDR2 SYGVKD come from the germline V gene. The CDR3 is CAISETLGSSYNEQFF. CDR3 DNA: TGTGCCATCAGTGAAACCTTAGGGAGCTCCTACAATGAGCAGTTCTTC.

The genes are TRBV28 and TRBJ1-1; the match to TRBD1 covers 11 bases. Germline assignment: CDR1 MDHEN and CDR2 SYDVKM. The CDR3 sequence is 15 residues long. Trimming removed 5 bases from V and 3 bases from J; junction bases left unmatched: 5. The CDR3 DNA reads TGTGCCAGCAGTCCAGGGACAGGGGGGTACACTGAAGCTTTCTTT. As protein: CASSPGTGGYTEAFF. The full variable domain, completed using reference TRBV28 and TRBJ1-1, is DVKVTQSSRYLVKRTGEKVFLECVQDMDHENMFWYRQDPGLGLRLIYFSYDVKMKEKGDIPEGYSVSREKKERFSLILESASTNQTSMYLCASSPGTGGYTEAFFGQGTRLTVV.

The chain carries TRBV5-4 and TRBJ2-3, with D perhaps matching TRBD1 (6 bases). This CDR3 has 17 amino acids. The germline CDR1 and CDR2 sequences are SGHNT and YYREEE (reference sequence). Trimming left V 6 bases short and J 0 bases short, with 20 bases between. DNA for the CDR3: TGTGCCAGCACCTATCAGAACAGGGATCCTAGCACAGATACGCAGTATTTT. Translation gives CASTYQNRDPSTDTQYF.

The chain couples TRBV10-3 to TRBJ2-6; TRBD1 aligns across 8 bases. In germline, CDR1 is ENHRY, CDR2 SYGVKD. The ends lost 6 bases at V and 4 bases at J; junction bases unmatched: 11. This CDR3 has 17 residues. The CDR3: CAIRGQVPGGGANVLTF. CDR3 sequence (DNA): TGTGCCATCAGGGGACAGGTCCCCGGGGGCGGGGCCAACGTCCTGACTTTC.

The chain links TRBV28 to TRBJ1-4; 8 bases are shared with TRBD1. The germline V gene encodes CDR1 MDHEN and CDR2 SYDVKM. Losses at the gene ends were 5 bases for V and 0 bases for J; bases not matched to a gene: 14. The CDR3 sequence is 19 residues long. CDR3 in amino acids: CASSQSATGVVATNEKLFF. CDR3 DNA sequence: TGTGCCAGCAGTCAAAGCGCGACAGGGGTAGTTGCAACTAATGAAAAACTGTTTTTT. Together with reference TRBV28 and TRBJ1-4, the CDR3 gives the full variable domain: DVKVTQSSRYLVKRTGEKVFLECVQDMDHENMFWYRQDPGLGLRLIYFSYDVKMKEKGDIPEGYSVSREKKERFSLILESASTNQTSMYLCASSQSATGVVATNEKLFFGSGTQLSVL.

V gene TRBV29-1 combines with J gene TRBJ1-2; D is unclear. V gave up 6 bases and J gave up 8 bases, with 10 bases separating them. Per germline, CDR1 SQVTM and CDR2 ANQGSEA. The CDR3 is 10 residues long. The CDR3, as DNA: TGCAGCGTCAACCTGGCCGGCTACACCTTC. The encoded protein is CSVNLAGYTF.

CDR3 loop: CASSSKQGVSGNTIYF. The CDR3 bases are TGTGCCAGCAGCTCAAAGCAGGGGGTCAGCGGAAACACCATATATTTT. The V and J genes are TRBV11-2 and TRBJ1-3, with 7 bases lining up with TRBD1. Germline CDR1 reads SGHAT; CDR2 reads FQNNGV. CDR3 size: 16 residues. After removal of 4 bases from V and 4 bases from J, the junction contained 10 bases not matched to a gene.